Reported below is one TCR beta chain. Only in-frame clones appear in the TCRdb table, and some are missing; sequencing was by immunoSEQ multiplex PCR. Here the sample spans 180,000 or so clones, around 91% being singletons. Germline V gives CDR1 MNHEY, CDR2 SVGAGI. Trimming removed 7 bases at V and 0 bases at J, with 13 bases between. This CDR3 spans 15 amino acids. This record comes from a study of control samples from healthy donors and cancer patients. This sequence was found in a woman in her twenties or thirties in good health. Input material: blood. The chain is built from TRBV6-5 and TRBJ2-1, with D perhaps matching TRBD1 (6 bases). CDR3 sequence: CASNFRDTSYNEQFF. The DNA of the CDR3 is TGTGCCAGCAACTTCCGGGACACCTCCTACAATGAGCAGTTCTTC.